The source of this TCR beta chain is a study of blood T cell repertoires in COVID-19. Produced via immunoSEQ multiplex PCR; TCRdb's table is partial and in-frame only. This sample carries 250,000 to 350,000 clones, approximately 83% of them seen once, and the ten largest clones take 4% to 4.5%. V shed 0 bases, J shed 4 bases, and the junction held 9 bases outside the gene matches. Germline V lookup: CDR1 LGHDT, CDR2 YNNKEL (reference sequence). This CDR3 comprises 17 residues. Participant reports of clinical history set cohort assignment. Source material: PBMCs or T cells enriched from blood (not recorded which). The chain joins TRBV3-1 (or the pseudogene TRBV3-2) to TRBJ1-2; 9 bases are shared with TRBD1. The receptor's source is a woman aged 25 to 39 who had recovered from COVID-19. The CDR3 spells CASSQDIGTGNAYGYTF. CDR3 nucleotides: TGTGCCAGCAGCCAAGATATAGGGACAGGGAATGCCTATGGCTACACCTTC.